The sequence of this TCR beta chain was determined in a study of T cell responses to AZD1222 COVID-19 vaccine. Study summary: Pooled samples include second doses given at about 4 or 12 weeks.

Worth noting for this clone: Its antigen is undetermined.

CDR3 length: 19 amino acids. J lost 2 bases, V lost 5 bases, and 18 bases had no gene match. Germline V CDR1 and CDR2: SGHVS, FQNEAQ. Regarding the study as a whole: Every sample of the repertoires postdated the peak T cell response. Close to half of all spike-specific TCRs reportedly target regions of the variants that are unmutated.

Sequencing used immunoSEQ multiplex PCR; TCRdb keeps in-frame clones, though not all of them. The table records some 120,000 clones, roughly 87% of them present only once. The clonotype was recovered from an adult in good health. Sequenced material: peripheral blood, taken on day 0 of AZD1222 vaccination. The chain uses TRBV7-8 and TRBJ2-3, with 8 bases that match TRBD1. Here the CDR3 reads CASSQNDEATGGSTDTQYF. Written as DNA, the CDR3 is TGTGCCAGCAGCCAGAACGACGAGGCAACAGGGGGTTCCACAGATACGCAGTATTTT.